The 11 T cell receptor beta chains given below trace back to one sample, sequenced in a study of beta chain features in type 1 diabetes. Expressed TCRB transcripts were sequenced after all isolated RNA was converted to cDNA. This table comes from immunoSEQ multiplex PCR, and its TCRdb copy is limited to in-frame clones, with some not included. Here the sample spans 150,000 to 170,000 clones, around 8% being singletons. The specimen sequenced was central memory CD4+ T cells from blood. These receptors all come from a man aged 18-30 years in good health.

The genes are TRBV7-2 and TRBJ2-1; 7 bases match TRBD1. Germline V CDR1 and CDR2: SGHTA, FQGNSA. With 5 bases clipped from V and 7 bases from J, the junction kept 5 bases outside the gene matches. The CDR3 runs to 13 residues. The CDR3 spells CASSGQVLNEQFF. As DNA, the CDR3 is TGTGCCAGCAGCGGACAGGTTTTAAATGAGCAGTTCTTC. The full variable domain, in which reference TRBV7-2 and TRBJ2-1 provide the parts outside the CDR3, is GAGVSQSPSNKVTEKGKDVELRCDPISGHTALYWYRQSLGQGLEFLIYFQGNSAPDKSGLPSDRFSAERTGGSVSTLTIQRTQQEDSAVYLCASSGQVLNEQFFGPGTRLTVL.

This clone was detected only a few times. The CDR3 coding sequence is TGTGCCAGCAGCTTTCAGGGATCCAAAAACATTCAGTACTTC. Translating gives CASSFQGSKNIQYF. The V call is TRBV4-2, the J call TRBJ2-4, with D possibly matching TRBD1 (5 bases). Germline V gene lookup returns CDR1 LGHNA and CDR2 YNFKEQ. The CDR3 is 14 residues long. V shed 5 bases and J shed 2 bases, with 10 bases lying between them.

The chain employs TRBV11-3 and TRBJ2-3; 7 bases agree with TRBD2. Germline trimming cut 1 base from V and 0 bases from J; bases unmatched to any gene: 4. CDR3 length: 16 residues. Germline CDR1 SGHNT, CDR2 YENEEA. CDR3 coding DNA: TGTGCCAGCAGCTTAGCGGGGACTACCAGCACAGATACGCAGTATTTT. Translation: CASSLAGTTSTDTQYF.

This clone was seen repeatedly, ten times or more. The genes are TRBV28 and TRBJ2-7; TRBD1 agrees at 10 bases. Germline V gene data show CDR1 as MDHEN and CDR2 as SYDVKM. Unmatched junction bases numbered 9, after V lost 6 bases and J lost 4 bases. CDR3 length: 15 amino acids. Here the CDR3 DNA reads TGTGCCAGCAGCACTCCGGGACAGGGGTGGTACGAGCAGTACTTC. This translates into CASSTPGQGWYEQYF.

Within the sample, this clone is medium-sized (0.01 to 0.1%). The chain uses TRBV29-1 and TRBJ2-1; the D gene is possibly TRBD2 (6 bases). The germline V gene has CDR1 SQVTM and CDR2 ANQGSEA. This CDR3 has 12 amino acids. Trimming cost V 7 bases and J 9 bases, with 16 bases left between them. The CDR3: CSASFVEGEQFF. DNA for the CDR3: TGCAGCGCCTCGTTTGTGGAGGGTGAGCAGTTCTTC.

This clone was seen a few times. J is TRBJ2-5 and V is TRBV28, with a weak D call TRBD1 (5 bases). The CDR3 runs to 12 residues. V was shortened by 2 bases and J by 11 bases, with 12 bases between the two germline ends. Germline V lookup: CDR1 MDHEN, CDR2 SYDVKM. Here the CDR3 DNA reads TGTGCCAGCAGTTTAGAACAGGCCAGGCAGTACTTC. Translating gives CASSLEQARQYF.

The chain links TRBV5-1 to TRBJ2-5; a weak D match, TRBD1 (5 bases). Germline V CDR1 and CDR2: SGHRS, YFSETQ. V was cut by 1 base and J by 1 base, with 8 bases left in between. CDR3 length: 14 residues. CDR3 region: CASSLQQAQETQYF. CDR3 DNA: TGCGCCAGCAGCTTGCAACAGGCCCAAGAGACCCAGTACTTC.

This clone was counted a few times. The same CDR3 also results from other DNA sequences found in this sample. V is TRBV28 and J is TRBJ1-2; no clear D. With 3 bases removed from V and 5 bases from J, the gap between germline ends came to 13 bases. Germline CDR1 and CDR2: MDHEN and SYDVKM. The CDR3 consists of 14 residues. DNA for the CDR3: TGTGCCAGCAGTTTCTCAGGAGGGAGTTATGGCTACACCTTC. Its protein product is CASSFSGGSYGYTF.

The CDR3 coding sequence is TGTGCCAGCAGCGTAGGTGGGAGGGGATACGGTACTGAAGCTTTCTTT. As protein: CASSVGGRGYGTEAFF. V and J are TRBV9 and TRBJ1-1, with a weak D call TRBD1 (5 bases). Per germline, CDR1 SGDLS and CDR2 YYNGEE. This CDR3 is 16 amino acids long. V lost 0 bases and J lost 5, with 17 bases in between.

This clone has a handful of counts. The CDR3, as DNA: TGTGCCAGCAGCTTTGGACTAGAAACAGATACGCAGTATTTT. It codes for CASSFGLETDTQYF. The chain employs TRBV9 and TRBJ2-3; TRBD2 aligns across 7 bases. The CDR3 has 14 residues. Germline CDR1 and CDR2: SGDLS and YYNGEE. Trimming took 4 bases from V and 3 from J; bases not matched to a gene: 5.

This chain connects TRBV7-9 to TRBJ1-2; D is undetermined. V was trimmed by 2 bases and J by 0 bases, leaving 10 bases between them. This CDR3 has 15 amino acids. The germline gives CDR1 SEHNR, CDR2 FQNEAQ (reference sequence). CDR3: CASSLFVQANYGYTF. The CDR3 DNA sequence: TGTGCCAGCAGCTTATTTGTTCAGGCTAACTATGGCTACACCTTC.